These 12 T cell receptor beta chains came from one sample sequenced in a study of OX40 agonist ivuxolimab in advanced cancers. Clones were sequenced by immunoSEQ multiplex PCR, and TCRdb holds only the in-frame ones, with some missing. The data hold more than 15,000 clones, with 75% to 85% observed a single time. This sample comprised CD4+ or CD8+ T cells sorted from blood, obtained in a trial of the OX40 agonist ivuxolimab. Receptors originate from an adult with an advanced solid tumor such as melanoma, head and neck, liver or kidney cancer.

This clone has more than one count but fewer than ten. The chain recombines TRBV7-9 with TRBJ2-3; 9 bases align to TRBD2. CDR3 length: 18 residues. V trimming: 5 bases; J trimming: 0 bases; junction bases outside the gene matches: 12. Germline CDR1 and CDR2: SEHNR and FQNEAQ (reference sequence). The CDR3 DNA reads as TGTGCCAGCAGCCGTGGTGCGGGAGGGCCTAGAAGCACAGATACGCAGTATTTT. Encoded protein: CASSRGAGGPRSTDTQYF.

The rearrangement links TRBV7-8 to TRBJ2-5; TRBD2 aligns across 13 bases. J gave up 5 bases and V 2 bases, and 14 bases lay outside the gene matches. The germline CDR1 and CDR2 sequences are SGHVS and FQNEAQ. The CDR3 length is 19 residues. The chain's CDR3 is CASSLRRTSGRSRGETQYF. The CDR3 nucleotides read TGTGCCAGCAGCTTAAGGCGGACTAGCGGGAGAAGTAGAGGGGAGACCCAGTACTTC. Drawing the rest from reference TRBV7-8 and TRBJ2-5, the complete variable domain is GAGVSQSPRYKVAKRGQDVALRCDPISGHVSLFWYQQALGQGPEFLTYFQNEAQLDKSGLPSDRFFAERPEGSVSTLKIQRTQQEDSAVYLCASSLRRTSGRSRGETQYFGPGTRLLVL.

The rearrangement uses TRBV19 and TRBJ1-5; 10 bases are a match to TRBD1. Germline V gene data show CDR1 as LNHDA and CDR2 as SQIVND (reference sequence). The V segment lost 6 bases and the J segment 5 bases; nucleotides outside the gene matches: 7. This CDR3 is built from 15 residues. CDR3: CASSPRTGGDQPQHF. In DNA, the CDR3 is TGTGCCAGTAGCCCCCGGACAGGGGGAGATCAGCCCCAGCATTTT.

This clone was detected only once. The rearrangement uses TRBV7-2 and TRBJ1-5; D not resolved. V lost 1 base and J 9 bases, leaving 4 bases between the germline ends. The CDR3 spans 11 residues. Looked up from germline, CDR1 is SGHTA and CDR2 is FQGNSA. The CDR3 DNA reads as TGTGCCAGCAGCTTAGAAGGGCCCCAGCATTTT. This encodes CASSLEGPQHF.

This clone was seen only once. This sequence joins TRBV7-2 and TRBJ1-5; no clear D gene. V was clipped by 7 bases and J by 3 bases, with 10 bases between them. The CDR3 totals 13 residues. CDR1 and CDR2 from the germline V gene are SGHTA and FQGNSA. CDR3 amino acids: CASTSDLNQPQHF. DNA of the CDR3: TGTGCCAGCACCTCTGACCTCAATCAGCCCCAGCATTTT.

The chain joins TRBV6-5 to TRBJ2-1; D is perhaps TRBD1 (5 bases). The V and J ends lost 3 bases and 0 bases respectively, with 9 bases between them. Germline assignment: CDR1 MNHEY and CDR2 SVGAGI. The CDR3 loop spans 15 amino acids. The CDR3 spells CASSYQGSSYNEQFF. CDR3 bases: TGTGCCAGCAGTTATCAGGGTAGCTCCTACAATGAGCAGTTCTTC.

In regard to this clone: Within the sample, other DNA sequences also encode this same CDR3. The rearrangement links TRBV12-5 to TRBJ2-7; perhaps TRBD1 as D (6 bases). V was cut by 0 bases and J by 3 bases, with 18 bases left in between. Germline assignment: CDR1 LGHNT and CDR2 FRNRAP. The length of the CDR3 is 17 residues. In DNA form, the CDR3 reads TGTGCTAGTGGTTTGGTCCCCCGGCGCAGGGGTAACTACGAGCAGTACTTC. It encodes CASGLVPRRRGNYEQYF.

The chain has TRBV14 and TRBJ2-3; D is uncertain. CDR3 length: 13 residues. Germline assignment: CDR1 SGHDN and CDR2 FVKESK. V lost 0 bases and J 14 bases, leaving 15 bases between the germline ends. The CDR3 DNA sequence: TGTGCCAGCAGCCAAGATTCGGTTCCCCTCAGGTATTTT. The encoded protein is CASSQDSVPLRYF.

The genes are TRBV28 and TRBJ1-4; the D gene is possibly TRBD1 (6 bases). V was shortened by 4 bases and J by 5 bases, with 8 bases between the two germline ends. CDR1 is MDHEN and CDR2 is SYDVKM in the germline V gene. CDR3 length: 13 residues. In nucleotides, the CDR3 is TGTGCCAGCAGTTCAGGACAGAATGAAAAACTGTTTTTT. Its translation: CASSSGQNEKLFF.

V usage is TRBV10-3 and J usage is TRBJ2-7; the D gene is possibly TRBD1 (6 bases). The CDR3 spans 13 residues. Per the germline V gene, CDR1 is ENHRY and CDR2 is SYGVKD. V lost 7 bases, J lost 1 base, and 11 bases lay in between. Here the CDR3 DNA reads TGTGCCATCATGGATACAGGGTCCTACGAGCAGTACTTC. Protein: CAIMDTGSYEQYF.

The chain uses TRBV28 and TRBJ2-2; a weak D match, TRBD1 (6 bases). V dropped 5 bases and J dropped 0 bases, with 13 bases sitting between them. The CDR3 totals 16 residues. Germline assignment: CDR1 MDHEN and CDR2 SYDVKM. DNA for the CDR3: TGTGCCAGCAGTACTACAGGGCTGACGAACACCGGGGAGCTGTTTTTT. Amino acid sequence: CASSTTGLTNTGELFF.

This chain uses TRBV19 with TRBJ1-3, with D maybe TRBD1 (5 bases). CDR1 and CDR2 from the germline V gene are LNHDA and SQIVND (reference sequence). The CDR3 is 15 amino acids. With 8 bases removed from V and 0 bases from J, the gap between germline ends came to 14 bases. The CDR3 protein is CASQRGSGSGNTIYF. In nucleotides, the CDR3 is TGTGCCAGTCAAAGGGGTTCCGGCTCTGGAAACACCATATATTTT.